The clone carrying this T cell receptor beta chain was counted many times. The sample originates from a study of T-cell reconstitution after alpha-beta-depleted transplantation in children. Preparation of the TCRbeta library used unique molecular identifiers. TCRdb itself ran the PCR reads through MiXCR, one entry per CDR3 protein. The sample contains a few hundred thousand distinct CDR3 sequences, roughly a tenth of which appear only once. V was clipped by 8 bases and J by 3 bases, with 13 bases between them. The CDR3 is 13 residues long. The specimen was PBMCs from the stem cell graft donor, collected from the stem cell graft. This clonotype originated in a human donor who donated a stem cell graft to a child with acute lymphoblastic leukemia. V gene TRBV12-3 or TRBV12-4 combines with J gene TRBJ1-1; D is ambiguous. In DNA, the CDR3 is TGTGCCAGCCAAGGCGGCTCTTACACTGAAGCTTTCTTT. Translation: CASQGGSYTEAFF.